This T cell receptor beta chain appears in the sequencing data of a study of identical twins. Addition of a universal primer site occurred through template switching, and cDNA carried unique molecular identifiers. TCRdb re-called the 5' RACE reads through MiXCR, storing one row per CDR3 protein. In the table there are over 200,000 distinct CDR3 sequences, 9.4% of which are singletons. Trimming left V 0 bases short and J 4 bases short, with 10 bases between. Germline V gene data show CDR1 as DFQATT and CDR2 as SNEGSKA (reference sequence). This CDR3 is built from 14 residues. Healthy Caucasians supplied all donations.

The sequenced sample consisted of memory (CD45RO+) T cells sorted from blood. This chain uses TRBV20-1 with TRBJ1-5; D is ambiguous. This TCR was sampled from a woman aged 18-29 years in good health. The CDR3, as DNA: TGCAGTGCTAGAGATGGGAGGGAAAATCAGCCCCAGCATTTT. Translation gives CSARDGRENQPQHF.